These T cell receptor beta chains were read from a single sample in a study of blood T cell repertoires in COVID-19. Only in-frame clones appear in the TCRdb table, and some are missing; sequencing was by immunoSEQ multiplex PCR. The sample gives around 68,000 clones, roughly 89% of which show up once; 8% to 10% is in the top ten. The sample taken for sequencing was peripheral blood. The receptors here all came from a man aged 50 to 59 with active COVID-19. Each CDR3 is given without its conserved first and last residue. Clone size is shown for a subset of rows, as once, few, many or a class of expanded clone.

clone_size: -
v_call: TRBV11-2
cdr3_aa: ASSLAFRTGKDYGYT

clone_size: -
v_call: TRBV5-4
cdr3_aa: ASSLGGRSSYNEQF

clone_size: -
v_call: TRBV18
cdr3_aa: ASSPGQLQETQY

clone_size: -
v_call: TRBV19
cdr3_aa: ASSIQGTTLNYGYT

clone_size: -
v_call: TRBV23-1
cdr3_aa: ASSQGSGDRGAPLH

clone_size: -
v_call: TRBV4-3
cdr3_aa: ASSQGAASSYEQY

clone_size: -
v_call: TRBV5-1
cdr3_aa: ASNGNTEAF

clone_size: -
v_call: TRBV15
cdr3_aa: ATSRAGTNYEQY

clone_size: -
v_call: TRBV14
cdr3_aa: ASSHIQGSMPPLH

clone_size: -
v_call: TRBV2
cdr3_aa: ANPGQGGYNEQF

clone_size: -
v_call: TRBV3-1/TRBV3-2
cdr3_aa: ASSQAIRSETQY

clone_size: -
v_call: TRBV27
cdr3_aa: ASSPYLGQRDTEAF

clone_size: -
v_call: TRBV5-1
cdr3_aa: ASSLTPTGSNYGYT

clone_size: -
v_call: TRBV15
cdr3_aa: ATSRGGTNYGYT

clone_size: -
v_call: TRBV14
cdr3_aa: ASSHVKGDNGYT

clone_size: few
v_call: TRBV19
cdr3_aa: ASSITLTGLTLGQPQH

clone_size: -
v_call: TRBV3-1/TRBV3-2
cdr3_aa: ASSQGDRRTGTSGGAGYEQY

clone_size: -
v_call: TRBV27
cdr3_aa: ASSVGENTEAF

clone_size: once
v_call: TRBV19
cdr3_aa: ASSPQVSVGSYGYT

clone_size: -
v_call: TRBV27
cdr3_aa: ASRESGQETQY

clone_size: -
v_call: TRBV2
cdr3_aa: ASSIDQAREKLF

clone_size: -
v_call: TRBV6-5
cdr3_aa: ASSSGWGEQF

clone_size: -
v_call: TRBV4-1
cdr3_aa: ASSPDPGATEAF

clone_size: -
v_call: TRBV5-4
cdr3_aa: ASSLEPGTQY

clone_size: -
v_call: TRBV19
cdr3_aa: ASRPHTRGPTPYEQY

clone_size: -
v_call: TRBV4-3
cdr3_aa: ASSQDLILGQGASSYGYT

clone_size: -
v_call: TRBV7-2
cdr3_aa: ASSFRGNEQF

clone_size: -
v_call: TRBV29-1
cdr3_aa: SVLLVVAKNIQY

clone_size: -
v_call: TRBV4-1
cdr3_aa: ASSQTPSGGGSLGTQY

clone_size: -
v_call: TRBV11-2
cdr3_aa: ASSPLSLMNTEAF

clone_size: -
v_call: TRBV5-4
cdr3_aa: ASSSTVSYGYT

clone_size: -
v_call: TRBV10-3
cdr3_aa: AISESTGGNQPQH